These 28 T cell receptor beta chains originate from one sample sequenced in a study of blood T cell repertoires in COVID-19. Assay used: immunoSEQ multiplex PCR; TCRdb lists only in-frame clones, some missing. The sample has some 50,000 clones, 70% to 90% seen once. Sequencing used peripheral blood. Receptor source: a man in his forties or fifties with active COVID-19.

The CDR3: CASSDNIRDRGRGTGELFF. The CDR3 region has the DNA TGTGCCAGCTCTGACAACATCCGGGACAGGGGGCGCGGAACCGGGGAGCTGTTTTTT. The chain combines TRBV18 with TRBJ2-2; 12 nucleotides line up with TRBD1. CDR1 is KGHSH and CDR2 is LQKENI in the germline V gene. This CDR3 is built from 19 residues. With 6 bases clipped from V and 5 bases from J, the junction kept 16 bases outside the gene matches.

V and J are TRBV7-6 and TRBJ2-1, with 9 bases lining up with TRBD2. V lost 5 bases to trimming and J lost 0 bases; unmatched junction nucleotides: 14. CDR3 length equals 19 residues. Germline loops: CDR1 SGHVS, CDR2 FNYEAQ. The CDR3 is CASSGGAGLALSSYNEQFF. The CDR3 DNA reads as TGTGCCAGCAGCGGAGGGGCGGGACTAGCTTTGAGCTCCTACAATGAGCAGTTCTTC.

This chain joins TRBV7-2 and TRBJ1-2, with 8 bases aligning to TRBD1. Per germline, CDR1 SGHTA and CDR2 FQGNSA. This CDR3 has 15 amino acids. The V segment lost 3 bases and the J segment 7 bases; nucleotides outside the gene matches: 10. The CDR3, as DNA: TGTGCCAGCAGCTTGAACCCAACAGGGGGTATTGGCTACACCTTC. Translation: CASSLNPTGGIGYTF.

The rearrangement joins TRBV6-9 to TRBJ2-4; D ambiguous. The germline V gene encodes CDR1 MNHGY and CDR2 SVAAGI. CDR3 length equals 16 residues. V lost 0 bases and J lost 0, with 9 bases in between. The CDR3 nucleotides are TGTGCCAGCAGTTATTCCCTGAGCTCAGCCAAAAACATTCAGTACTTC. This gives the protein CASSYSLSSAKNIQYF.

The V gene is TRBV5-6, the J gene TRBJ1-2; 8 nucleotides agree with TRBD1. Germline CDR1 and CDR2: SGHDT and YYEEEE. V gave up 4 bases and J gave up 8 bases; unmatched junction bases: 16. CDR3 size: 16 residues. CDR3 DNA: TGTGCCAGCAGCCCCGGGACAGGAGAGATGGCTATAGGCTACACCTTC. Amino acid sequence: CASSPGTGEMAIGYTF.

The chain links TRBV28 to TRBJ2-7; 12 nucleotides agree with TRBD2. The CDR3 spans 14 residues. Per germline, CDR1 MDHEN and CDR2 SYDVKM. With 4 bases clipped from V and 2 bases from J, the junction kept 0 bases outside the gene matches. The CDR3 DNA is TGTGCCAGCAGTTCTAGCGGGAGGGCCTACGAGCAGTACTTC. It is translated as CASSSSGRAYEQYF. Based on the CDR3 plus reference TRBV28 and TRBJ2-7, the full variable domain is DVKVTQSSRYLVKRTGEKVFLECVQDMDHENMFWYRQDPGLGLRLIYFSYDVKMKEKGDIPEGYSVSREKKERFSLILESASTNQTSMYLCASSSSGRAYEQYFGPGTRLTVT.

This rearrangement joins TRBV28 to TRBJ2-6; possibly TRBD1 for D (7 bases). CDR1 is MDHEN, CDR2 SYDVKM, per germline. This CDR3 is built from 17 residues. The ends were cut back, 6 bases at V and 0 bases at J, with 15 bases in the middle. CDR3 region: CASRGQGGYSGANVLTF. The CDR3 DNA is TGTGCCAGCAGGGGCCAGGGGGGCTACTCTGGGGCCAACGTCCTGACTTTC. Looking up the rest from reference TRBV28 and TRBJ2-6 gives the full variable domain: DVKVTQSSRYLVKRTGEKVFLECVQDMDHENMFWYRQDPGLGLRLIYFSYDVKMKEKGDIPEGYSVSREKKERFSLILESASTNQTSMYLCASRGQGGYSGANVLTFGAGSRLTVL.

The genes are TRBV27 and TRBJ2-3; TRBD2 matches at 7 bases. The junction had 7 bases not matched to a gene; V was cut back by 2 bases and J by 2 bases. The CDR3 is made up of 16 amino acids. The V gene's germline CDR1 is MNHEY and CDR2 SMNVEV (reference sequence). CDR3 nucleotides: TGTGCCAGCAGTTTAAACGCGGGAGATCCCACAGATACGCAGTATTTT. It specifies CASSLNAGDPTDTQYF.

The CDR3 loop is CASSPTGGYTEAFF. The CDR3, as DNA: TGTGCCAGCAGCCCGACAGGGGGCTACACTGAAGCTTTCTTT. V gene TRBV3-1 (or the pseudogene TRBV3-2) combines with J gene TRBJ1-1; 10 bases align to TRBD1. The CDR3 loop spans 14 amino acids. Trimming took 4 bases from V and 3 from J; bases not matched to a gene: 2. CDR1 is LGHDT, CDR2 YNNKEL, per germline (reference sequence).

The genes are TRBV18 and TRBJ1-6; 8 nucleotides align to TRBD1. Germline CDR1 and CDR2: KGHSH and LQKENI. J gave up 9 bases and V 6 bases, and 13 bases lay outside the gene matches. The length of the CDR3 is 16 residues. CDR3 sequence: CASSPSDRDRGSPLHF. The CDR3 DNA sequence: TGTGCCAGCTCCCCCTCCGATCGAGACAGGGGTTCACCCCTCCACTTT.

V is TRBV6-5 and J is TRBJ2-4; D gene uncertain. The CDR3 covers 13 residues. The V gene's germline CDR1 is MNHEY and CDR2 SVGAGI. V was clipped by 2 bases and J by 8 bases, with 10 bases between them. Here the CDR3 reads CASSYGAGYIQYF. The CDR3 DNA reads TGTGCCAGCAGTTACGGTGCCGGGTACATTCAGTACTTC.

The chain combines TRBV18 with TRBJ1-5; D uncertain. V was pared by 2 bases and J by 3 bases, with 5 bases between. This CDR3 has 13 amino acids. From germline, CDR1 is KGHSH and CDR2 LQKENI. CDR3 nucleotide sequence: TGTGCCAGCTCACCAGGGCCCAATCAGCCCCAGCATTTT. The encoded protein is CASSPGPNQPQHF. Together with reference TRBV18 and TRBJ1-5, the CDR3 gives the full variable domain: NAGVMQNPRHLVRRRGQEARLRCSPMKGHSHVYWYRQLPEEGLKFMVYLQKENIIDESGMPKERFSAEFPKEGPSILRIQQVVRGDSAAYFCASSPGPNQPQHFGDGTRLSIL.

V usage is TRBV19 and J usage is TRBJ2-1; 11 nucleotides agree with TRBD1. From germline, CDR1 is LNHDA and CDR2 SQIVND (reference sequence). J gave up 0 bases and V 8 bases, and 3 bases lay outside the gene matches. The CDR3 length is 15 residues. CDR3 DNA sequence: TGTGCCAGTGGACAGGGGGCCTTCTCCTACAATGAGCAGTTCTTC. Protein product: CASGQGAFSYNEQFF.

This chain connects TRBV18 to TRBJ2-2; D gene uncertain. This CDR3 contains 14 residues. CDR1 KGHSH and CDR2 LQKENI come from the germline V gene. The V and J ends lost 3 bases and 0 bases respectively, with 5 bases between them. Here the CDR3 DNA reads TGTGCCAGCTCACCCACAACGAACACCGGGGAGCTGTTTTTT. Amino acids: CASSPTTNTGELFF.

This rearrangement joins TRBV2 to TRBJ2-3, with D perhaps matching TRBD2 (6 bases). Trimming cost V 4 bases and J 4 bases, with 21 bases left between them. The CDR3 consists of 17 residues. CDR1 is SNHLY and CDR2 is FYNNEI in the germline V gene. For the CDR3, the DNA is TGTGCCAGCAGTGTCCAGAGGGGACTCCACGGAGCAGATACGCAGTATTTT. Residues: CASSVQRGLHGADTQYF.

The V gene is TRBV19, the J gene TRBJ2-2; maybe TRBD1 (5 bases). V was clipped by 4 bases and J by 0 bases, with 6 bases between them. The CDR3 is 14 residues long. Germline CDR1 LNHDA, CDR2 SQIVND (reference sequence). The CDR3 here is CASSRGSNTGELFF. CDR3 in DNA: TGTGCCAGTAGTAGGGGCTCGAACACCGGGGAGCTGTTTTTT. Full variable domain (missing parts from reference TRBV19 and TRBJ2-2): DGGITQSPKYLFRKEGQNVTLSCEQNLNHDAMYWYRQDPGQGLRLIYYSQIVNDFQKGDIAEGYSVSREKKESFPLTVTSAQKNPTAFYLCASSRGSNTGELFFGEGSRLTVL.

The CDR3 region is CASSLGQGVDTQYF. The DNA for the CDR3 is TGTGCCAGCAGCTTAGGGCAGGGGGTGGATACGCAGTATTTT. The V gene is TRBV7-3, the J gene TRBJ2-3; 7 nucleotides align to TRBD1. After removal of 2 bases from V and 6 bases from J, the junction contained 5 bases not matched to a gene. Per the germline V gene, CDR1 is SGHTA and CDR2 is FQGTGA. The CDR3 is 14 amino acids. Using reference TRBV7-3 and TRBJ2-3 for the parts outside the CDR3, the full variable domain is GAGVSQTPSNKVTEKGKYVELRCDPISGHTALYWYRQSLGQGPEFLIYFQGTGAADDSGLPNDRFFAVRPEGSVSTLKIQRTERGDSAVYLCASSLGQGVDTQYFGPGTRLTVL.

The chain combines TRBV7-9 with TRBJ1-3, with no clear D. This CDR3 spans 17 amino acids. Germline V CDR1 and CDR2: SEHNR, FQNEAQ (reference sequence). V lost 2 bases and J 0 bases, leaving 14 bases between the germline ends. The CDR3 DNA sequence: TGTGCCAGCAGCTTATACTGGGTAACTAGCTCTGGAAACACCATATATTTT. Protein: CASSLYWVTSSGNTIYF.

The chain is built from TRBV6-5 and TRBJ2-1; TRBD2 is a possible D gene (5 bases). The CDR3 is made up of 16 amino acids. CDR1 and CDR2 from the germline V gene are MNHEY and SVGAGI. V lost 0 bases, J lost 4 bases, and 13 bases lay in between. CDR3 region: CASSYSKRTGYNEQFF. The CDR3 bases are TGTGCCAGCAGTTACTCGAAAAGGACTGGGTACAATGAGCAGTTCTTC.

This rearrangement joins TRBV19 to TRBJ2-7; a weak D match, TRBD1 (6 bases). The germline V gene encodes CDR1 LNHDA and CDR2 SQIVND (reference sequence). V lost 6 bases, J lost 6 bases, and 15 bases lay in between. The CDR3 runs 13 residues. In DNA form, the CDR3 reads TGTGCCAGTAGCCGGACAGACATCGGCGAGCAGTACTTC. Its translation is CASSRTDIGEQYF.

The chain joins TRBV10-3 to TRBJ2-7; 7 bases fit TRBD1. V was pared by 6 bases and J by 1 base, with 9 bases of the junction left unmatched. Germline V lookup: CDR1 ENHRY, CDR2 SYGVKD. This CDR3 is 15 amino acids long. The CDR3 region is CAISVGTVVSYEQYF. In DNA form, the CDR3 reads TGTGCCATCAGCGTCGGGACAGTAGTGTCCTACGAGCAGTACTTC.

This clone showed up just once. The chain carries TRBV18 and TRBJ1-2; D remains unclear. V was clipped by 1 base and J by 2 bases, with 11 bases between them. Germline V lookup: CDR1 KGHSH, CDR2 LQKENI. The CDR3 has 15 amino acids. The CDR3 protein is CASSPQHGANYGYTF. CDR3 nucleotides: TGTGCCAGCTCACCACAACACGGAGCCAACTATGGCTACACCTTC.

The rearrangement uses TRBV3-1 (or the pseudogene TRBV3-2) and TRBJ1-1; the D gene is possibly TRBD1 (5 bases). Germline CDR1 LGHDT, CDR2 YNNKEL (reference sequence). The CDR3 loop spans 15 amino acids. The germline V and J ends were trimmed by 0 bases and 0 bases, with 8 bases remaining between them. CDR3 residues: CASSQEQGMNTEAFF. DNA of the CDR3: TGTGCCAGCAGCCAAGAGCAGGGCATGAACACTGAAGCTTTCTTT.

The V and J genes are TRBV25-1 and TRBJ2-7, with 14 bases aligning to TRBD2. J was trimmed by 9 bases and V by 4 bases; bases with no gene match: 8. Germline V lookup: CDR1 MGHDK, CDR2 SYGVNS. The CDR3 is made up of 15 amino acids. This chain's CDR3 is CASSGGTSGSPTQYF. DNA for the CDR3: TGTGCCAGCAGTGGCGGGACTAGCGGGAGTCCAACGCAGTACTTC.

In DNA form, the CDR3 reads TGTGCCAGCAGCAAAGCGCCGACAGGGTACACCGGGGAGCTGTTTTTT. Translating gives CASSKAPTGYTGELFF. V gene TRBV21-1 combines with J gene TRBJ2-2; the table's D call, TRBD1, was not checked against the DNA. TRBV21-1 is shown as a pseudogene. This CDR3 is 16 amino acids long.

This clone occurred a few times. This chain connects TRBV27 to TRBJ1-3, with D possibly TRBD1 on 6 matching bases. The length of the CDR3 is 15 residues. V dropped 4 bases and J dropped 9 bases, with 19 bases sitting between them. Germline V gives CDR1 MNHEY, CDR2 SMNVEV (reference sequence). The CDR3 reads CASSSLRGPRGTIYF. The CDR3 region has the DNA TGTGCCAGCAGTTCGCTGCGAGGACCCAGGGGCACCATATATTTT.

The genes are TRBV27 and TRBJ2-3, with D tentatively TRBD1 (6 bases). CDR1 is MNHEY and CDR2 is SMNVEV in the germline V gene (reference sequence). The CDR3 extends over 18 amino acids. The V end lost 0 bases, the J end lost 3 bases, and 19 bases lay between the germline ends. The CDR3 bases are TGTGCCAGCAGTTTATCCGGCACCCAGGGGTGGGGTACAGATACGCAGTATTTT. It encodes CASSLSGTQGWGTDTQYF.

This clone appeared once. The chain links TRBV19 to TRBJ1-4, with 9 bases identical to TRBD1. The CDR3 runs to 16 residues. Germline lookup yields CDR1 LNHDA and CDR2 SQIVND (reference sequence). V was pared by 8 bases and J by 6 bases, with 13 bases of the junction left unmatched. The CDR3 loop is CASSKPPWDRDEKLFF. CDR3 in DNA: TGTGCCAGTTCTAAACCTCCCTGGGACAGGGATGAAAAACTGTTTTTT.